The clone carrying this T cell receptor (beta chain) was picked up many times. TCR beta VDJ combinations and CDR3 sequences were profiled from genomic DNA. Using its own MiXCR run on the reads, TCRdb lists one record per CDR3 protein. The table records about 200,000 distinct CDR3 sequences, about half of them present only once. CDR3 length equals 14 residues. Trimming pared 5 bases from V and 2 bases from J, leaving 12 bases between. This specimen belongs to a study of CD8+CD57+ T cells in acquired aplastic anemia. Before being chosen for sequencing, patients had shown CD8+CD57+ cell expansion by flow cytometry.

The source is a human donor with aplastic anemia. This chain links TRBV12-3 or TRBV12-4 with TRBJ2-5; D is perhaps TRBD2 (5 bases). Sequenced input: sorted CD4+, CD8+, or CD8+CD57+ T cells (not recorded which) from PBMCs. The CDR3 is CASSIPSTQETQYF. CDR3 DNA sequence: TGTGCCAGCAGTATTCCTAGCACTCAAGAGACCCAGTACTTC.